Below are 18 T cell receptor beta chains sequenced from a single sample in a study of blood T cell repertoires in COVID-19. Profiling relied on immunoSEQ multiplex PCR, and the TCRdb table lists in-frame clones only, not all of them. The sample yields just over 300,000 clones, approximately 85% seen once. The sample consisted of PBMCs or T cells enriched from blood (not recorded which). These receptors were taken from a man younger than 40 who had recovered from COVID-19.

This clone came up once. The rearrangement joins TRBV5-1 to TRBJ2-1; 9 bases line up with TRBD1. The CDR3 is 15 residues long. CDR1 is SGHRS, CDR2 YFSETQ, per germline. Losses at the gene ends were 4 bases for V and 4 bases for J; bases not matched to a gene: 6. The CDR3 region is CASSLDRGSYNEQFF. CDR3 bases: TGCGCCAGCAGCCTCGACAGGGGGTCTTACAATGAGCAGTTCTTC.

Only one count was recorded for this clone. This chain joins TRBV11-2 and TRBJ2-1, with 9 bases lining up with TRBD1. The CDR3 spans 16 residues. V was pared by 3 bases and J by 3 bases, with 6 bases of the junction left unmatched. Germline assignment: CDR1 SGHAT and CDR2 FQNNGV. CDR3 in DNA: TGTGCCAGCAGCTTTGGGACAGGGAACGTCTACAATGAGCAGTTCTTC. This encodes CASSFGTGNVYNEQFF.

The chain carries TRBV12-5 and TRBJ2-1; 8 positions match TRBD1. Germline values: CDR1 LGHNT, CDR2 FRNRAP. The CDR3 runs 16 residues. Trimming at V came to 6 bases and at J to 1 base, leaving 8 bases not matched to a gene. The CDR3 sequence: CASGSDRELSYNEQFF. The CDR3 coding sequence is TGTGCTAGTGGATCGGACAGGGAGCTATCCTACAATGAGCAGTTCTTC.

The chain couples TRBV7-8 to TRBJ2-1; D not certain. Deletions cut 4 bases from V and 6 bases from J, with 10 bases between. The CDR3 consists of 13 residues. Germline-derived CDR1 and CDR2 are SGHVS and FQNEAQ. CDR3 sequence: CASSSGVLNEQFF. For the CDR3, the DNA is TGTGCCAGCAGCTCAGGCGTCCTCAATGAGCAGTTCTTC.

The genes are TRBV19 and TRBJ1-5, with 12 bases identical to TRBD1. The CDR3 consists of 15 residues. Germline V gives CDR1 LNHDA, CDR2 SQIVND (reference sequence). The V gene end was trimmed by 5 bases and the J gene end by 6 bases; junction bases not matched to a gene: 5. In DNA, the CDR3 is TGTGCCAGTAGTCTAGGGACAGGGGGCGGTCAGCCCCAGCATTTT. As protein: CASSLGTGGGQPQHF.

V and J are TRBV27 and TRBJ1-1, with D unclear. Germline CDR1 reads MNHEY; CDR2 reads SMNVEV (reference sequence). The germline V and J ends were trimmed by 0 bases and 4 bases, with 15 bases remaining between them. The CDR3 sequence is 16 residues long. CDR3 nucleotides: TGTGCCAGCAGTTTATCGGGAATCGGCGAGGGCACTGAAGCTTTCTTT. Its translation is CASSLSGIGEGTEAFF.

Here the CDR3 DNA reads TGTGCCATCAGTGGAACTAGCGGGGGTCACACCGGGGAGCTGTTTTTT. Its translation: CAISGTSGGHTGELFF. The rearrangement joins TRBV10-3 to TRBJ2-2, with TRBD2 identical over 11 bases. This CDR3 is 16 amino acids long. Per germline, CDR1 ENHRY and CDR2 SYGVKD. Losses at the gene ends were 4 bases for V and 3 bases for J; bases not matched to a gene: 4.

This chain joins TRBV5-1 and TRBJ1-2, with a possible D match to TRBD1 (5 bases). CDR3 length: 13 amino acids. CDR1 is SGHRS and CDR2 is YFSETQ in the germline V gene. Deletions cut 3 bases from V and 4 bases from J, with 10 bases between. The CDR3 loop is CASSSDSGYGYTF. CDR3 nucleotide sequence: TGCGCCAGCAGCTCAGACAGTGGCTATGGCTACACCTTC.

The V and J genes are TRBV29-1 and TRBJ2-2; 12 bases map to TRBD1. The germline gives CDR1 SQVTM, CDR2 ANQGSEA. After removal of 7 bases from V and 0 bases from J, the junction contained 6 bases not matched to a gene. CDR3 length: 16 amino acids. The CDR3, as DNA: TGCAGCGGGCTCGGGACAGGGGGCACGAACACCGGGGAGCTGTTTTTT. Translated, it gives CSGLGTGGTNTGELFF.

The V call is TRBV5-4, the J call TRBJ2-7; 7 bases map to TRBD1. Per germline, CDR1 SGHNT and CDR2 YYREEE (reference sequence). The CDR3 is 16 residues long. V gave up 3 bases and J gave up 3 bases; unmatched junction bases: 12. The CDR3 DNA reads as TGTGCCAGCAGCTCACCCCCCGGCACAGGGGTCTACGAGCAGTACTTC. Protein product: CASSSPPGTGVYEQYF.

V gene TRBV6-5 combines with J gene TRBJ1-6, with TRBD1 matching 9 bases. V lost 8 bases and J lost 5; bases outside the gene matches: 1. This CDR3 is built from 13 residues. Germline CDR1 MNHEY, CDR2 SVGAGI. The CDR3 is CASGDRDNSPLHF. The CDR3 DNA reads TGTGCCAGCGGGGACAGGGATAATTCACCCCTCCACTTT.

The chain combines TRBV2 with TRBJ1-1, with D possibly matching TRBD1 (6 bases). This CDR3 has 15 amino acids. Germline V gene data show CDR1 as SNHLY and CDR2 as FYNNEI. Trimming left V 6 bases short and J 3 bases short, with 17 bases between. CDR3 in DNA: TGTGCCAGCAGCTACTCCGATTCAGGGGACACTGAAGCTTTCTTT. Its translation: CASSYSDSGDTEAFF.

This clone was observed a handful of times. The rearrangement links TRBV6-5 to TRBJ1-2; D remains ambiguous. V lost 4 bases and J 7 bases, leaving 16 bases between the germline ends. Germline CDR1 MNHEY, CDR2 SVGAGI. The CDR3 length is 14 residues. The CDR3 DNA reads as TGTGCCAGCAGTTTCGGGTTTGAAGGTGGTGGCTACACCTTC. Its translation is CASSFGFEGGGYTF.

The chain has TRBV5-4 and TRBJ2-1; TRBD2 aligns across 7 bases. Germline V lookup: CDR1 SGHNT, CDR2 YYREEE (reference sequence). The CDR3 consists of 14 residues. With 2 bases clipped from V and 5 bases from J, the junction kept 4 bases outside the gene matches. The DNA of the CDR3 is TGTGCCAGCAGCTTACCGGGACTAAACAATGAGCAGTTCTTC. Residues: CASSLPGLNNEQFF.

This clone appeared a few times. Other DNA sequences in this specimen translate into the identical CDR3. The J gene is TRBJ1-6, the V gene TRBV6-5; 7 positions agree with TRBD1. This CDR3 contains 14 residues. Per germline, CDR1 MNHEY and CDR2 SVGAGI. V was clipped by 8 bases and J by 4 bases; unmatched bases: 5. The chain's CDR3 is CASRGQVYNSPLHF. Written as DNA, the CDR3 is TGTGCCAGCCGCGGACAGGTGTATAATTCACCCCTCCACTTT.

This clone was seen just once. The V call is TRBV11-2, the J call TRBJ2-7; possibly TRBD1 for D (6 bases). V shed 5 bases and J shed 0 bases, with 17 bases lying between them. Looked up from germline, CDR1 is SGHAT and CDR2 is FQNNGV. This CDR3 region has 16 residues. CDR3 coding DNA: TGTGCCAGCAGCGCCAAATACGGACAGCCCTCCTACGAGCAGTACTTC. Residues: CASSAKYGQPSYEQYF.

The chain has TRBV6-5 and TRBJ1-5; D uncertain. Germline values: CDR1 MNHEY, CDR2 SVGAGI. Trimming removed 6 bases from V and 4 bases from J, with 16 bases in between. The CDR3 length is 15 residues. Here the CDR3 DNA reads TGTGCCAGCAGAAAGAGGCCCCTCGGGAATCAGCCCCAGCATTTT. Translation: CASRKRPLGNQPQHF.

There are a few counts of this clone. V is TRBV19 and J is TRBJ1-1; 10 bases line up with TRBD1. This CDR3 is built from 15 residues. CDR1 LNHDA and CDR2 SQIVND come from the germline V gene (reference sequence). V was clipped by 7 bases and J by 7 bases; unmatched bases: 12. The CDR3 DNA sequence: TGTGCCAGTACCCCCCGGGGACAGGGGTCCCGTGAAGCTTTCTTT. Protein sequence: CASTPRGQGSREAFF. Based on the CDR3 plus reference TRBV19 and TRBJ1-1, the full variable domain is DGGITQSPKYLFRKEGQNVTLSCEQNLNHDAMYWYRQDPGQGLRLIYYSQIVNDFQKGDIAEGYSVSREKKESFPLTVTSAQKNPTAFYLCASTPRGQGSREAFFGQGTRLTVV.